Given below is one T cell receptor beta chain in context. CDR1 is SGHVS and CDR2 is FNYEAQ in the germline V gene. The CDR3 extends over 16 amino acids. V shed 0 bases and J 1 base; nucleotides not matched to a gene: 4. This sample was included in a study of blood T cell repertoires in COVID-19. As for the study in general: The analysed material was cDNA or gDNA that came from T cells, B-cell-depleted T cells, or PBMCs.

Authors' processing steps: Researchers report that nucleated cell counts were estimated from reference gene primer amplification. Produced via immunoSEQ multiplex PCR; TCRdb's table is partial and in-frame only. D and trimming come from the DNA, and the V and J calls and clone size come from that table. The sample yields roughly 220,000 clones, approximately 80% seen once. Followed longitudinally, the Seattle patients had been enrolled during active infection. The sequencing sample was made of peripheral blood. This TCR derives from a woman aged 80 or over with COVID-19, enrolled during active disease. The chain uses TRBV7-6 and TRBJ1-2; 8 nucleotides match TRBD1. The CDR3 nucleotides are TGTGCCAGCAGCTTAGCCAGGGGGCGTAGTAACTATGGCTACACCTTC. This codes for CASSLARGRSNYGYTF.